A single sample gave rise to the 11 T cell receptor beta chains below, sequenced in a study of OX40 agonist ivuxolimab in advanced cancers. Libraries were prepared by immunoSEQ multiplex PCR; TCRdb keeps only in-frame clonotypes and omits some of them. The table has 45,000 to 60,000 clones, almost 90% seen once. This specimen was CD4+ or CD8+ T cells sorted from blood, taken in a trial of the OX40 agonist ivuxolimab. Every receptor here comes from an adult with an advanced solid tumor such as melanoma, head and neck, liver or kidney cancer.

The table lists this clone with a few counts. V is TRBV4-1 and J is TRBJ2-3; tentatively, D is TRBD1 (5 bases). Germline CDR1 is MGHRA and CDR2 is YSYEKL. The CDR3 extends over 16 amino acids. With 0 bases removed from V and 2 bases from J, the gap between germline ends came to 12 bases. This chain's CDR3 is CASSQDEWGHTDTQYF. The CDR3 DNA reads as TGCGCCAGCAGCCAAGATGAATGGGGCCACACAGATACGCAGTATTTT.

The chain employs TRBV11-3 and TRBJ2-3; maybe TRBD1 (7 bases). Trimming pared 5 bases from V and 5 bases from J, leaving 20 bases between. Germline-derived CDR1 and CDR2 are SGHNT and YENEEA. CDR3 length equals 16 residues. CDR3 amino acids: CASSPRGRMGIDTQYF. The CDR3 bases are TGTGCCAGCAGCCCCAGGGGGAGGATGGGGATAGATACGCAGTATTTT.

In its sample, this clone was seen once. V and J are TRBV18 and TRBJ1-4; TRBD1 matches at 10 bases. The germline V gene has CDR1 KGHSH and CDR2 LQKENI. After removal of 0 bases from V and 7 bases from J, the junction contained 2 bases not matched to a gene. There are 15 residues in the CDR3. The CDR3 DNA reads TGTGCCAGCTCACCACCGGACAGGGGGGTTGAAAAACTGTTTTTT. This translates into CASSPPDRGVEKLFF.

CDR3 loop: CASSTTWTGETQYF. In nucleotides, the CDR3 is TGTGCCAGTAGTACCACCTGGACAGGAGAGACCCAGTACTTC. This sequence joins TRBV19 and TRBJ2-5; 7 positions agree with TRBD1. V gave up 4 bases and J gave up 4 bases; unmatched junction bases: 6. Germline V gene lookup returns CDR1 LNHDA and CDR2 SQIVND (reference sequence). The CDR3 runs 14 residues.

The rearrangement joins TRBV7-2 to TRBJ2-1; TRBD2 agrees at 10 bases. In germline, CDR1 is SGHTA, CDR2 FQGNSA. The CDR3 runs 16 residues. V shed 5 bases, J shed 4 bases, and the junction held 8 bases outside the gene matches. CDR3 in amino acids: CASSPSGRVRYNEQFF. CDR3 coding DNA: TGTGCCAGCAGCCCGAGCGGGAGGGTGCGTTACAATGAGCAGTTCTTC.

This clone was observed once. The genes are TRBV6-6 and TRBJ2-6; D ambiguous. The CDR3 is 15 amino acids. CDR1 and CDR2 (germline): MNHNY, SVGAGI (reference sequence). V was clipped by 2 bases and J by 3 bases, with 8 bases between them. For the CDR3, the DNA is TGTGCCAGCAGTTACCCTGGGGTTGGGGCCAACGTCCTGACTTTC. This encodes CASSYPGVGANVLTF.

V and J are TRBV6-5 and TRBJ1-1, with TRBD1 matching over 9 bases. The V segment lost 6 bases and the J segment 3 bases; nucleotides outside the gene matches: 5. This CDR3 is 14 amino acids long. Germline V gives CDR1 MNHEY, CDR2 SVGAGI. The CDR3 protein is CASSNRGLYTEAFF. DNA of the CDR3: TGTGCCAGCAGCAACAGGGGGCTATACACTGAAGCTTTCTTT.

The J gene is TRBJ2-7, the V gene TRBV11-1; D gene ambiguous. The CDR3 runs to 14 residues. Trimming shortened V by 1 base and J by 2 bases, and 9 bases separated the two germline ends. CDR1 and CDR2 from the germline V gene are SGHAT and FQDESV (reference sequence). Here the CDR3 reads CASSLEPTAYEQYF. The CDR3 DNA is TGTGCCAGCAGCTTAGAACCGACTGCCTACGAGCAGTACTTC.

The V call is TRBV19, the J call TRBJ2-2; D perhaps matches TRBD2 (5 bases). The V gene's germline CDR1 is LNHDA and CDR2 SQIVND (reference sequence). The CDR3 length is 15 residues. V dropped 3 bases and J dropped 3 bases, with 11 bases sitting between them. The CDR3 here is CASSILDLYTGELFF. The CDR3 region has the DNA TGTGCCAGTAGTATTCTGGACTTATACACCGGGGAGCTGTTTTTT.

The CDR3 reads CASSILWTASTDTQYF. As DNA, the CDR3 is TGTGCCAGTAGTATCCTTTGGACAGCTAGCACAGATACGCAGTATTTT. The gene calls are TRBV19 and TRBJ2-3, with D tentatively TRBD1 (6 bases). Germline CDR1 LNHDA, CDR2 SQIVND (reference sequence). The ends were cut back, 3 bases at V and 0 bases at J, with 13 bases in the middle. The CDR3 is 16 amino acids. The variable domain in full, with the rest retrieved from reference TRBV19 and TRBJ2-3, is DGGITQSPKYLFRKEGQNVTLSCEQNLNHDAMYWYRQDPGQGLRLIYYSQIVNDFQKGDIAEGYSVSREKKESFPLTVTSAQKNPTAFYLCASSILWTASTDTQYFGPGTRLTVL.

The genes are TRBV28 and TRBJ1-5, with D tentatively TRBD1 (6 bases). Per germline, CDR1 MDHEN and CDR2 SYDVKM. CDR3 length equals 15 residues. Between the trimmed V and J ends, which lost 7 bases and 7 bases, there was a span of 20 bases. DNA of the CDR3: TGTGCCAGCACCGTGGGTTGGGGCGGGGGCCAGCCCCAGCATTTT. It codes for CASTVGWGGGQPQHF.